The subject of this entry is one T cell receptor (beta chain). Its target is unknown. Looked up from germline, CDR1 is LNHDA and CDR2 is SQIVND (reference sequence). This CDR3 region has 15 residues. V was trimmed by 3 bases and J by 4 bases, leaving 13 bases between them. What was amplified from RNA transcripts were TCR beta CDR3 regions. Initially, a first-round RT-PCR of the TCR CDR3 employed the HTBI primer set. TCRdb processed the multiplex PCR reads anew with MiXCR; each CDR3 protein has one entry. The sample contains 300,000 to 400,000 distinct CDR3 sequences, 18% of which appear only once. The sample originates from a study of T cells in Graves' hyperthyroidism and ophthalmopathy. Notes on the study in general: Through a model of 13 V-J features, ophthalmopathy was separated from stable hyperthyroidism.

Every diagnosis used clinical symptoms, serum thyroxine and TRAb, thyroid ultrasound and orbital computed tomography. The TCR sequence derives from a woman aged 45-59 years with Graves' hyperthyroidism. The chain employs TRBV19 and TRBJ1-3; possible D gene TRBD1, 5 bases. Source material: blood. This CDR3 reads CASSIHSGSGNTIYF. CDR3 sequence (DNA): TGTGCCAGTAGTATCCACTCAGGGTCCGGAAACACCATATATTTT.